These 22 T cell receptor beta chains originate from one sample sequenced in a study of T cell responses to AZD1222 COVID-19 vaccine. This table comes from immunoSEQ multiplex PCR, and its TCRdb copy is limited to in-frame clones, with some not included. The sample lists 100,000 to 150,000 clones; more than 75% were seen once. The starting material was peripheral blood, obtained 28 days after the second AZD1222 dose. The receptors originated from an adult who received the AZD1222 COVID-19 vaccine.

The chain has TRBV30 and TRBJ1-5, with D unclear. CDR1 is GTSNPN and CDR2 is SVGIG in the germline V gene (reference sequence). The CDR3 covers 13 residues. Trimming took off 0 bases at V and 0 bases at J, with 3 bases between the two ends. This chain's CDR3 is CAWSVGSNQPQHF. The DNA of the CDR3 is TGTGCCTGGAGTGTGGGTAGCAATCAGCCCCAGCATTTT.

The genes are TRBV14 and TRBJ2-3; no clear D. Per germline, CDR1 SGHDN and CDR2 FVKESK. Trimming pared 2 bases from V and 2 bases from J, leaving 17 bases between. The CDR3 extends over 17 amino acids. The CDR3 spells CASSQSSRVSLTDTQYF. The DNA of the CDR3 is TGTGCCAGCAGCCAAAGTTCTAGGGTTTCCCTCACAGATACGCAGTATTTT.

The sample holds one count of this clone. The chain recombines TRBV14 with TRBJ1-2; D gene uncertain. The CDR3 sequence is 16 residues long. The V and J ends lost 0 bases and 1 base respectively, with 12 bases between them. The germline gives CDR1 SGHDN, CDR2 FVKESK. The CDR3 nucleotides read TGTGCCAGCAGCCAAGATTTTGGGCAGGATAACTATGGCTACACCTTC. It yields the protein CASSQDFGQDNYGYTF.

The J gene is TRBJ2-7, the V gene TRBV21-1; the listed D gene, TRBD2, was not tested against the DNA. TRBV21-1 is recorded as a pseudogene. The CDR3 has 14 residues. CDR3 coding DNA: TGTGCCAGCAGCAAAAGCCAGCGGAGTTTAGAGCAGTACTTC. Its translation is CASSKSQRSLEQYF.

The rearrangement links TRBV12-3 or TRBV12-4 to TRBJ1-2; the D gene is possibly TRBD1 (6 bases). Between the trimmed V and J ends, which lost 2 bases and 6 bases, there was a span of 10 bases. There are 13 residues in the CDR3. The CDR3 here is CASSLFSGDGYTF. The CDR3 DNA follows: TGTGCCAGCAGTTTATTTTCAGGGGATGGCTACACCTTC.

The V call is TRBV6-5, the J call TRBJ1-4, with TRBD1 matching over 7 bases. The germline V gene encodes CDR1 MNHEY and CDR2 SVGAGI. The CDR3 extends over 15 amino acids. V lost 0 bases to trimming and J lost 6 bases; unmatched junction nucleotides: 4. CDR3 in DNA: TGTGCCAGCAGTTACTCCGGCAGGGGGTATGAAAAACTGTTTTTT. It is translated as CASSYSGRGYEKLFF.

This clone has only one observation. The CDR3 DNA reads TGTGCCAGCAGCTTGGATGGAGGGGCCTACGAGCAGTACTTC. Translation gives CASSLDGGAYEQYF. V and J are TRBV5-4 and TRBJ2-7; the D gene is possibly TRBD2 (6 bases). The CDR3 covers 14 residues. Trimming left V 0 bases short and J 2 bases short, with 9 bases between. Germline lookup yields CDR1 SGHNT and CDR2 YYREEE (reference sequence).

Turning to this clone: The sample contains more than one DNA sequence encoding this CDR3. V and J are TRBV27 and TRBJ2-7; D is undetermined. The germline CDR1 and CDR2 sequences are MNHEY and SMNVEV (reference sequence). The CDR3 totals 12 residues. V was trimmed by 0 bases and J by 6 bases, leaving 6 bases between them. The CDR3 is CASSLSRGEQYF. The CDR3 nucleotides read TGTGCCAGCAGTTTATCGAGAGGCGAGCAGTACTTC.

The gene calls are TRBV5-8 and TRBJ2-1; 11 bases line up with TRBD1. This CDR3 has 15 residues. Trimming at V came to 4 bases and at J to 1 base, leaving 1 base not matched to a gene. Germline V CDR1 and CDR2: SGHTS, YDEGEE. CDR3 nucleotide sequence: TGTGCCAGCAGCCGGGACAGGGGGTCCTACAATGAGCAGTTCTTC. Its translation is CASSRDRGSYNEQFF.

V usage is TRBV2 and J usage is TRBJ1-1; D is possibly TRBD1 (6 bases). This CDR3 is built from 14 residues. V was pared by 6 bases and J by 4 bases, with 15 bases between. Germline V gives CDR1 SNHLY, CDR2 FYNNEI. The CDR3 coding sequence is TGTGCCAGCAGGAGTCAAGGGGGGCTCACTGAAGCTTTCTTT. As protein: CASRSQGGLTEAFF.

The V call is TRBV5-3, the J call TRBJ1-5; TRBD1 matches at 9 bases. TRBV5-3 is an ORF; its function is uncertain. V shed 4 bases and J 0 bases; nucleotides not matched to a gene: 5. This CDR3 region has 16 residues. The CDR3 DNA reads as TGTGCCAGAAGCCCGCGGACAGGGGATAGCAATCAGCCCCAGCATTTT. The encoded protein is CARSPRTGDSNQPQHF.

This clone showed up just a few times. This chain links TRBV5-1 with TRBJ1-1; unclear D gene. CDR1 SGHRS and CDR2 YFSETQ come from the germline V gene. The CDR3 extends over 14 amino acids. V lost 2 bases and J 0 bases, leaving 8 bases between the germline ends. The CDR3 DNA follows: TGCGCCAGCAGCTTCGCGGGGTTGAACACTGAAGCTTTCTTT. Protein product: CASSFAGLNTEAFF. Full variable domain (rest looked up from reference TRBV5-1 and TRBJ1-1): KAGVTQTPRYLIKTRGQQVTLSCSPISGHRSVSWYQQTPGQGLQFLFEYFSETQRNKGNFPGRFSGRQFSNSRSEMNVSTLELGDSALYLCASSFAGLNTEAFFGQGTRLTVV.

The rearrangement joins TRBV30 to TRBJ2-1; 9 nucleotides agree with TRBD2. J gave up 0 bases and V 2 bases, and 5 bases lay outside the gene matches. The CDR3 consists of 16 residues. The germline CDR1 and CDR2 sequences are GTSNPN and SVGIG (reference sequence). The CDR3 region is CAWSKGLANSYNEQFF. The DNA for the CDR3 is TGTGCCTGGAGTAAAGGACTAGCGAACTCCTACAATGAGCAGTTCTTC.

The chain has TRBV27 and TRBJ2-1, with 12 bases matching TRBD2. The germline V gene encodes CDR1 MNHEY and CDR2 SMNVEV (reference sequence). V was clipped by 3 bases and J by 11 bases; unmatched bases: 8. The CDR3 is 15 residues long. The CDR3 region is CASSFTSGRILKQFF. The DNA of the CDR3 is TGTGCCAGCAGTTTTACTAGCGGGAGGATCTTAAAGCAGTTCTTC.

The V and J genes are TRBV5-1 and TRBJ2-7; D uncertain. This CDR3 spans 12 amino acids. Looked up from germline, CDR1 is SGHRS and CDR2 is YFSETQ. The ends were cut back, 0 bases at V and 8 bases at J, with 9 bases in the middle. The CDR3: CASSLAEEQQYF. CDR3 coding DNA: TGCGCCAGCAGCTTGGCCGAAGAGCAGCAGTACTTC.

J is TRBJ1-1 and V is TRBV19, with 9 bases lining up with TRBD1. J was trimmed by 8 bases and V by 2 bases; bases with no gene match: 3. Germline lookup yields CDR1 LNHDA and CDR2 SQIVND (reference sequence). The CDR3 totals 13 residues. The CDR3 coding sequence is TGTGCCAGTAGTATATCCGGGACAGGGGAAGCTTTCTTT. This codes for CASSISGTGEAFF.

This chain joins TRBV28 and TRBJ1-2, with D tentatively TRBD1 (5 bases). The germline V gene encodes CDR1 MDHEN and CDR2 SYDVKM. This CDR3 is built from 14 residues. V lost 6 bases to trimming and J lost 1 base, with 12 bases between them. This CDR3 is CASSPQGVNYGYTF. CDR3 nucleotides: TGTGCCAGCAGCCCCCAGGGAGTTAACTATGGCTACACCTTC.

V gene TRBV7-2 combines with J gene TRBJ2-2; 8 bases align to TRBD1. The CDR3 totals 16 residues. Trimming took 5 bases from V and 2 from J; bases not matched to a gene: 7. CDR1 is SGHTA, CDR2 FQGNSA, per germline. Written as DNA, the CDR3 is TGTGCCAGCAGCCACGGACAGGGTCCCAACACCGGGGAGCTGTTTTTT. Translation: CASSHGQGPNTGELFF.

The chain couples TRBV7-2 to TRBJ2-3, with D perhaps TRBD1 or TRBD2 (7 bases each). V lost 5 bases, J lost 6 bases, and 18 bases lay in between. This CDR3 region has 15 residues. Germline V gene sequence: CDR1 SGHTA, CDR2 FQGNSA. CDR3 region: CASSLTGQGGDTQYF. The CDR3 DNA reads TGTGCCAGCAGCCTAACTGGGCAGGGGGGGGATACGCAGTATTTT.

In DNA form, the CDR3 reads TGTGCCAGCAGCGTGTCTGACAGGGATGTCAATCAGCCCCAGCATTTT. This encodes CASSVSDRDVNQPQHF. The chain employs TRBV9 and TRBJ1-5, with TRBD1 matching 7 bases. CDR1 is SGDLS, CDR2 YYNGEE, per germline. The V gene end was trimmed by 2 bases and the J gene end by 3 bases; junction bases not matched to a gene: 8. The CDR3 is made up of 16 amino acids.

The chain uses TRBV29-1 and TRBJ2-7, with D uncertain. V gave up 1 base and J gave up 3 bases, with 13 bases separating them. The length of the CDR3 is 14 residues. Per germline, CDR1 SQVTM and CDR2 ANQGSEA. CDR3 DNA: TGCAGCGTTGAAGGTAAAGGAACCAGCTACGAGCAGTACTTC. Translation: CSVEGKGTSYEQYF.

This chain uses TRBV5-8 with TRBJ1-3; 10 positions agree with TRBD1. Trimming cost V 4 bases and J 2 bases; bases outside gene matches: 3. Per germline, CDR1 SGHTS and CDR2 YDEGEE. This CDR3 has 15 amino acids. CDR3 region: CASSRGQGTGNTIYF. The CDR3 bases are TGTGCCAGCAGCCGGGGACAGGGGACTGGAAACACCATATATTTT.